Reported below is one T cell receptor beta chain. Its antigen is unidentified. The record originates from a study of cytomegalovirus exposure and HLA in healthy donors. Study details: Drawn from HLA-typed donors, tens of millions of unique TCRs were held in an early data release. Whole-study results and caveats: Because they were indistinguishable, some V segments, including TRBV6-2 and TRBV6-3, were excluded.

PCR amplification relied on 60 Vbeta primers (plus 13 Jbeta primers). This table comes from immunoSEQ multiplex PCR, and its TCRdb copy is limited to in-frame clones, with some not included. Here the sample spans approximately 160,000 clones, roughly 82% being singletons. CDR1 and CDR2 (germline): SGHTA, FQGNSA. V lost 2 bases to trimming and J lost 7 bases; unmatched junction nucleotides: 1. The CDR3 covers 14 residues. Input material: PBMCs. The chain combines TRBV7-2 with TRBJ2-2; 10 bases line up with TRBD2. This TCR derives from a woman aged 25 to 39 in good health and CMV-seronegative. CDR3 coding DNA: TGTGCCAGCAGCTTAAGCGGGAGGGGCGGGGAGCTGTTTTTT. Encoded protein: CASSLSGRGGELFF.